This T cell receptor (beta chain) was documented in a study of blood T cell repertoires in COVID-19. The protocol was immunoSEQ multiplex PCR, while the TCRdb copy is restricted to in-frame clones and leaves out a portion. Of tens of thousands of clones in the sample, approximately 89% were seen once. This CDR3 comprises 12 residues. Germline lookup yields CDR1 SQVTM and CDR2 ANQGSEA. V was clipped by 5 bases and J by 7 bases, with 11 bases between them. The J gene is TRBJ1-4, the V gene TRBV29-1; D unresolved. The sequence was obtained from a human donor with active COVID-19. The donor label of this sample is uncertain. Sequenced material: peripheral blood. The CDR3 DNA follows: TGCAGCGTTAGTGGGCTCGGTGAAAAACTGTTTTTT. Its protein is CSVSGLGEKLFF. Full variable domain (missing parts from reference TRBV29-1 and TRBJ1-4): SAVISQKPSRDICQRGTSLTIQCQVDSQVTMMFWYRQQPGQSLTLIATANQGSEATYESGFVIDKFPISRPNLTFSTLTVSNMSPEDSSIYLCSVSGLGEKLFFGSGTQLSVL.